The sequence of this TCR beta chain was determined in a study of cytomegalovirus exposure and HLA in healthy donors. Study details: In terms of ancestry, the Caucasian-associated cluster contained 80% to 90% of the approximately 430 genotyped donors.

Notes on this clone: Its antigen is unknown.

Primers: 60 Vbeta forward and 13 Jbeta reverse. Sequencing used immunoSEQ multiplex PCR; TCRdb keeps in-frame clones, though not all of them. Among roughly 140,000 clones listed, almost 80% were seen once. The CDR3 contains 15 residues. Trimming cost V 2 bases and J 0 bases, with 9 bases left between them. Germline values: CDR1 MNHNS, CDR2 SASEGT. Study results and limitations: With further analysis later on, most CMV-associated TCR beta chains appeared HLA-restricted. In a later analysis, a genetic analysis reported fewer productive-TCR N-insertions in an Asian-associated ancestry cluster than the cohort average. Investigators reported 164 TCR beta chains as tied to cytomegalovirus.

V and J are TRBV6-1 and TRBJ2-3, with D possibly TRBD1 on 7 matching bases. Source material: PBMCs. The receptor was isolated from a male donor in good health and CMV-seronegative. CDR3 protein: CASSEQGGSTDTQYF. The CDR3 DNA reads TGTGCCAGCAGTGAACAGGGGGGTAGCACAGATACGCAGTATTTT.